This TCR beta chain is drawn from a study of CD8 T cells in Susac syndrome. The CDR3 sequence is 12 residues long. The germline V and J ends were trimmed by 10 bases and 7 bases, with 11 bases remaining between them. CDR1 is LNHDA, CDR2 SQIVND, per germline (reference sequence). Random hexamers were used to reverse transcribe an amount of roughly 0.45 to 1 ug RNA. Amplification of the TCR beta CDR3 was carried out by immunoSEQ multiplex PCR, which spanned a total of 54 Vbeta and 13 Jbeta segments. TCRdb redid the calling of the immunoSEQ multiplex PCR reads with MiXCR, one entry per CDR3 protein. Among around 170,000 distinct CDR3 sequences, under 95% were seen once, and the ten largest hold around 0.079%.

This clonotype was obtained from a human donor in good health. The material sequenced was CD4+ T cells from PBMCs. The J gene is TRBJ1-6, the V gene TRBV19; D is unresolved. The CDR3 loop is CANHDPNSPLHF. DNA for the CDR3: TGTGCCAACCACGACCCGAATTCACCCCTCCACTTT.